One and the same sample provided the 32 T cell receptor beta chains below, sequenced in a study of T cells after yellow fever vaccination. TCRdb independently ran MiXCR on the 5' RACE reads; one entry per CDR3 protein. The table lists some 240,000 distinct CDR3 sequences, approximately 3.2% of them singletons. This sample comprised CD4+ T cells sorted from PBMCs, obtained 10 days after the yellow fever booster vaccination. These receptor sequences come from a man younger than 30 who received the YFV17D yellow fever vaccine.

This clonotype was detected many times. In DNA, the CDR3 is TGTGCCAGCAGCTCCCGACCCTCCTATAATTCACCCCTCCACTTT. Amino acids: CASSSRPSYNSPLHF. V and J are TRBV7-2 and TRBJ1-6; no definite D call. The CDR3 totals 15 residues. CDR1 and CDR2 (germline): SGHTA, FQGNSA. V shed 4 bases and J shed 0 bases, with 7 bases lying between them.

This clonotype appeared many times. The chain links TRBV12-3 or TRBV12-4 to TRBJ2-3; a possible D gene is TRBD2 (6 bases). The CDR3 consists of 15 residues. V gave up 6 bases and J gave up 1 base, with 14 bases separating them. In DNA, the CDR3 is TGTGCCAGCAGGTTGGGAGCGGGCCGCACAGATACGCAGTATTTT. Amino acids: CASRLGAGRTDTQYF.

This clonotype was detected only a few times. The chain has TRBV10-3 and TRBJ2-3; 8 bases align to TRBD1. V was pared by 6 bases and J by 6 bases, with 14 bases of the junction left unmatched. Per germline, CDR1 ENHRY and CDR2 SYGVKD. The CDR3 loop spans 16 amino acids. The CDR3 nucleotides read TGTGCCATCAGCGACCTACCTTTGGCAGGGGGCGATACGCAGTATTTT. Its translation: CAISDLPLAGGDTQYF.

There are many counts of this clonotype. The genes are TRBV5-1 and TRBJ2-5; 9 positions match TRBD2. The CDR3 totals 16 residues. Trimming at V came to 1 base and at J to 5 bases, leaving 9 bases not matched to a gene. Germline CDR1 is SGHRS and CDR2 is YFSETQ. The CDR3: CASSLTLAGRSETQYF. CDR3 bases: TGCGCCAGCAGCTTGACCCTAGCGGGGAGGTCGGAGACCCAGTACTTC.

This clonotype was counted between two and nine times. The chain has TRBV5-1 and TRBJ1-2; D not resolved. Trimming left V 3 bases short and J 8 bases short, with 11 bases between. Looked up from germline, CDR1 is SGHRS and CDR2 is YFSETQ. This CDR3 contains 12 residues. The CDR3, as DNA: TGCGCCAGCAGCTGGGAGTCGGAAGGCTACACCTTC. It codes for CASSWESEGYTF.

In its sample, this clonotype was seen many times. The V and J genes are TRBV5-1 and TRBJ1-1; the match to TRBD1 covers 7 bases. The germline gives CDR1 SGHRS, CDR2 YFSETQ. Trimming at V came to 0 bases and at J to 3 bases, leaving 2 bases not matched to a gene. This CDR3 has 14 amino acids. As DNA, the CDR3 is TGCGCCAGCAGCTTGGTTACAGGGGACACTGAAGCTTTCTTT. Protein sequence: CASSLVTGDTEAFF.

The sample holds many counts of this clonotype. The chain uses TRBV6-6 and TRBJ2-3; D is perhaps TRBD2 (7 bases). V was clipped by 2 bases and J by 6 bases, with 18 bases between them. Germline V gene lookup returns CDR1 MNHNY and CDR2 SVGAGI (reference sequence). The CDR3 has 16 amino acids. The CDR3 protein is CASSYGRGPPADTQYF. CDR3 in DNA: TGTGCCAGCAGTTACGGGCGGGGGCCACCGGCGGATACGCAGTATTTT.

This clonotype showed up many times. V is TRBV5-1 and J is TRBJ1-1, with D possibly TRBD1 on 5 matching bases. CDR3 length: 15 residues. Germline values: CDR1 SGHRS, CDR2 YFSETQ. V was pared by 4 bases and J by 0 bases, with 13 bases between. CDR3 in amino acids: CASSPLTALNTEAFF. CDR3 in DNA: TGCGCCAGCAGCCCTTTGACAGCCTTGAACACTGAAGCTTTCTTT. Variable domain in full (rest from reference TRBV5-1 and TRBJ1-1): KAGVTQTPRYLIKTRGQQVTLSCSPISGHRSVSWYQQTPGQGLQFLFEYFSETQRNKGNFPGRFSGRQFSNSRSEMNVSTLELGDSALYLCASSPLTALNTEAFFGQGTRLTVV.

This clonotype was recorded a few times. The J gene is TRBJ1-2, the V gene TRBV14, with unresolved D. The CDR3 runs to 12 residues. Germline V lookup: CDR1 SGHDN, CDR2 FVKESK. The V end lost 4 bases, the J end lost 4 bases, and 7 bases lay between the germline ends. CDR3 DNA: TGTGCCAGCAGCCTTGCCAGCTATGGCTACACCTTC. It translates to CASSLASYGYTF.

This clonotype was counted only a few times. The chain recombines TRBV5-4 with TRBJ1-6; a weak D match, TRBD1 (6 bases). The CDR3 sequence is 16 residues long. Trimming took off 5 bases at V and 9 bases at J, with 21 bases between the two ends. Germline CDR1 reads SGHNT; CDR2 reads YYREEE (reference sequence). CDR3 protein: CASRQGSDMNFSPLHF. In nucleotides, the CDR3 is TGTGCCAGCAGACAGGGAAGTGACATGAACTTTTCACCCCTCCACTTT.

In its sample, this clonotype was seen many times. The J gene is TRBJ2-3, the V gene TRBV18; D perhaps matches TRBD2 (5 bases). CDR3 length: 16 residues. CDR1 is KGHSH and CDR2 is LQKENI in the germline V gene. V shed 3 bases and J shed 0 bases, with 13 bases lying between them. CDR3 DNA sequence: TGTGCCAGCTCACCGATACGGGGTTCTAGCACAGATACGCAGTATTTT. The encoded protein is CASSPIRGSSTDTQYF.

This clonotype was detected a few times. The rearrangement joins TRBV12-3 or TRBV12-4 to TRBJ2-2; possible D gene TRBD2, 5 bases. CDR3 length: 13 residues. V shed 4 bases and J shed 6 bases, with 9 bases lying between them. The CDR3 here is CASSSGFSGELFF. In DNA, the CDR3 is TGTGCCAGCAGTTCGGGGTTCTCCGGGGAGCTGTTTTTT.

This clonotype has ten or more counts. The CDR3 region has the DNA TGCGCCAGCAGCCCCGAGAGGGATCAGCCCCAGCATTTT. Amino acid sequence: CASSPERDQPQHF. The rearrangement joins TRBV10-2 to TRBJ1-5; no clear D gene. The CDR3 totals 13 residues. The germline CDR1 and CDR2 sequences are WSHSY and SAAADI. V lost 6 bases to trimming and J lost 5 bases, with 11 bases between them.

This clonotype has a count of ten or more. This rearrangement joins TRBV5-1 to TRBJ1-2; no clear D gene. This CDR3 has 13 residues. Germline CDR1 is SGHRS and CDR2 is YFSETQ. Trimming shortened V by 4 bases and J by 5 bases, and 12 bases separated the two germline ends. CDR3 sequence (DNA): TGCGCCAGCAGCCACGGTGACCCGTATGGCTACACCTTC. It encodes CASSHGDPYGYTF.

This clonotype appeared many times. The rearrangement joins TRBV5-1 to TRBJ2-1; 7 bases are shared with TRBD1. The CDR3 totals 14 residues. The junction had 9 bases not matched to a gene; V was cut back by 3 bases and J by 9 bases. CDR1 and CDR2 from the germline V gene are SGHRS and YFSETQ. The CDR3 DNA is TGCGCCAGCAGCTATGACAGGGAAGACGGTGAGCAGTTCTTC. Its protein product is CASSYDREDGEQFF.

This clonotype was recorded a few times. The CDR3 DNA reads TGTGCCAGCAGCTCCTATGACCGGGTCGGGGGCTACACCTTC. Amino acids: CASSSYDRVGGYTF. The rearrangement joins TRBV7-2 to TRBJ1-2, with D hard to call. Germline lookup yields CDR1 SGHTA and CDR2 FQGNSA. The V and J ends lost 4 bases and 8 bases respectively, with 17 bases between them. This CDR3 comprises 14 residues.

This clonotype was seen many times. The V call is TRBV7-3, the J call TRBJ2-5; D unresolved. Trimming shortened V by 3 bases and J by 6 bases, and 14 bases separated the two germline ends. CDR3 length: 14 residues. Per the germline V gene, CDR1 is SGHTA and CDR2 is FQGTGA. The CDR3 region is CASSFSPSAQTQYF. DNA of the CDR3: TGTGCCAGCAGCTTTAGTCCGTCCGCGCAGACCCAGTACTTC.

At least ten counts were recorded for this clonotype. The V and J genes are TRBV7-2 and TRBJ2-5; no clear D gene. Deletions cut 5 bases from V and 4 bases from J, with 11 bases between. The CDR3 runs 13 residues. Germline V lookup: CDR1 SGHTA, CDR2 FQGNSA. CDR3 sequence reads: CASSPDWRETQYF. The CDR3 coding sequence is TGTGCCAGCAGCCCAGACTGGAGAGAGACCCAGTACTTC.

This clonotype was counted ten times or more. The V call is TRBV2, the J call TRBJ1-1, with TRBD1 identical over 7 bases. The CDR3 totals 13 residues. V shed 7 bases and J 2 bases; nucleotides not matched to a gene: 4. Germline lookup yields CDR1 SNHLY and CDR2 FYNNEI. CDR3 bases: TGTGCCAGCACCGGGACAGCAAACACTGAAGCTTTCTTT. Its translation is CASTGTANTEAFF. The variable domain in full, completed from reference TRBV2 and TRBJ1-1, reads EPEVTQTPSHQVTQMGQEVILRCVPISNHLYFYWYRQILGQKVEFLVSFYNNEISEKSEIFDDQFSVERPDGSNFTLKIRSTKLEDSAMYFCASTGTANTEAFFGQGTRLTVV.

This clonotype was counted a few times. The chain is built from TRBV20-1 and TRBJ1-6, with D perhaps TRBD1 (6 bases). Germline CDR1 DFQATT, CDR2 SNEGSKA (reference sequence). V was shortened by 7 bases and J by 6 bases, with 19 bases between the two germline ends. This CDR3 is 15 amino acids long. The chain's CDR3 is CSVGRTGISNSPLHF. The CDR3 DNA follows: TGCAGTGTTGGTCGAACAGGGATCTCTAATTCACCCCTCCACTTT.

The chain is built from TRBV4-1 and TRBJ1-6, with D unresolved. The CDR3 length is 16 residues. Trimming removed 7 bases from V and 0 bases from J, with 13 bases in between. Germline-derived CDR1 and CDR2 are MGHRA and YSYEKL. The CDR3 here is CASKETESSYNSPLHF. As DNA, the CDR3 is TGCGCCAGCAAGGAAACAGAGAGCTCCTATAATTCACCCCTCCACTTT.

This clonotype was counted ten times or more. The CDR3 region has the DNA TGTGCCAGCAGTTTAGGGGCAGGGAGAGGGGGCTACACCTTC. This encodes CASSLGAGRGGYTF. V is TRBV12-3 or TRBV12-4 and J is TRBJ1-2; possibly TRBD1 for D (5 bases). V lost 1 base, J lost 8 bases, and 14 bases lay in between. This CDR3 comprises 14 residues.

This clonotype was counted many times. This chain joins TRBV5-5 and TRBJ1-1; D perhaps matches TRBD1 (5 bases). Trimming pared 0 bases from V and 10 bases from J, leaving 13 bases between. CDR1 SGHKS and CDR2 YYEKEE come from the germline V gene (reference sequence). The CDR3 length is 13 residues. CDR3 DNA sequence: TGTGCCAGCAGCTTGGAATGGGGAGGGGTAGCTTTCTTT. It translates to CASSLEWGGVAFF.

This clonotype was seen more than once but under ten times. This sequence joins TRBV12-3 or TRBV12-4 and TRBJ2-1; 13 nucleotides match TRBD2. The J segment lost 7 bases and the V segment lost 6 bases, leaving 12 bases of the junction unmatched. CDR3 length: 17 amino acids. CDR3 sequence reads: CASRNLLLAGGRNEQFF. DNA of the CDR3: TGTGCCAGCAGGAACTTACTACTAGCGGGGGGGAGGAATGAGCAGTTCTTC.

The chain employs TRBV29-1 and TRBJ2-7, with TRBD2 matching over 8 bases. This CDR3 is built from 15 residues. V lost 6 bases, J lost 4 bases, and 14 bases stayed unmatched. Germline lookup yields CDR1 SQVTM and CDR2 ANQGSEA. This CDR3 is CSVMRLAGGRYEQYV. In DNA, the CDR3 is TGCAGCGTCATGAGGCTAGCGGGTGGACGGTACGAGCAGTACGTC.

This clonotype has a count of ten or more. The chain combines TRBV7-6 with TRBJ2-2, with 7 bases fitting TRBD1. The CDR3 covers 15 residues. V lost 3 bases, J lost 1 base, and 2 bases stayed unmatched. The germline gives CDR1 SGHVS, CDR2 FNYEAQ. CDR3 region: CASSFRTGNTGELFF. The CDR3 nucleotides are TGTGCCAGCAGCTTTCGGACAGGGAACACCGGGGAGCTGTTTTTT.

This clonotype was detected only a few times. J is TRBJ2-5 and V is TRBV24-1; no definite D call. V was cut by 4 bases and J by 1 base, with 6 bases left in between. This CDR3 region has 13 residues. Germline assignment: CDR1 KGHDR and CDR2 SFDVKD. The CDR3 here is CATSEGPQETQYF. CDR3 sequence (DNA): TGTGCCACCAGTGAGGGCCCCCAAGAGACCCAGTACTTC.

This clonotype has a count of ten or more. The chain's CDR3 is CASSRRSTETQYF. The CDR3 DNA is TGTGCCAGCAGTCGCAGGAGTACAGAGACCCAGTACTTC. The genes are TRBV12-3 or TRBV12-4 and TRBJ2-5, with D uncertain. Trimming left V 5 bases short and J 4 bases short, with 11 bases between. CDR3 length: 13 residues.

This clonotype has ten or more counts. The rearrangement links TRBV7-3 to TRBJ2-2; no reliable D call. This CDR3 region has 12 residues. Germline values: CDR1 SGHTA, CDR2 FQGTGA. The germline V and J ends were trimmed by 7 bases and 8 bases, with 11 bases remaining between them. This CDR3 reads CASNDKAGELFF. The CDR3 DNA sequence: TGTGCCAGCAACGATAAAGCGGGGGAGCTGTTTTTT. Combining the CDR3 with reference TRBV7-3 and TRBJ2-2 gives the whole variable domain GAGVSQTPSNKVTEKGKYVELRCDPISGHTALYWYRQSLGQGPEFLIYFQGTGAADDSGLPNDRFFAVRPEGSVSTLKIQRTERGDSAVYLCASNDKAGELFFGEGSRLTVL.

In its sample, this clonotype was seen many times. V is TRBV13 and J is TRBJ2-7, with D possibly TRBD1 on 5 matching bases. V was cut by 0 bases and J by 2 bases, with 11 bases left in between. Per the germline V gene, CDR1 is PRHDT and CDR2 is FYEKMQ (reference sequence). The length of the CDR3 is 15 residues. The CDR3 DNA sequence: TGTGCCAGCAGCTTAGGCACAGGAGTCCCCTACGAGCAGTACGTC. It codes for CASSLGTGVPYEQYV.

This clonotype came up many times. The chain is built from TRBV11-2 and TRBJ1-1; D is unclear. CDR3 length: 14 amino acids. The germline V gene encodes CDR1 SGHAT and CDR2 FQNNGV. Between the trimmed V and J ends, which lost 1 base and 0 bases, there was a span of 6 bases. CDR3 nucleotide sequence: TGTGCCAGCAGCTTAGCCCCTATGAACACTGAAGCTTTCTTT. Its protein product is CASSLAPMNTEAFF.

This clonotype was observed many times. CDR3 in DNA: TGTGCCAGCAGTGAAACCCAATATTCACCCCTCCACTTT. Encoded protein: CASSETQYSPLHF. V is TRBV2 and J is TRBJ1-6, with D unclear. The germline V gene encodes CDR1 SNHLY and CDR2 FYNNEI. V dropped 2 bases and J dropped 8 bases, with 7 bases sitting between them. The CDR3 loop spans 13 amino acids.